Each of the 21 T cell receptor beta chains below was sequenced from the same sample in a study of blood T cell repertoires in COVID-19. Profiled with immunoSEQ multiplex PCR; TCRdb holds only in-frame clones, not every one. The data hold 18,000 or so clones, with about nine tenths observed a single time. Material for sequencing was peripheral blood. These receptors all come from a human donor in a cohort sampled during active COVID-19.

The chain links TRBV29-1 to TRBJ2-2; D may be TRBD1 (6 bases). From germline, CDR1 is SQVTM and CDR2 ANQGSEA. V lost 4 bases and J 1 base, leaving 10 bases between the germline ends. The CDR3 loop spans 14 amino acids. CDR3 sequence (DNA): TGCAGCGTTGCGGAACAGGGGAACACCGGGGAGCTGTTTTTT. It translates to CSVAEQGNTGELFF.

The chain is built from TRBV5-4 and TRBJ2-7, with TRBD1 matching 9 bases. V lost 1 base to trimming and J lost 9 bases; unmatched junction nucleotides: 8. The CDR3 runs to 14 residues. Per germline, CDR1 SGHNT and CDR2 YYREEE (reference sequence). The CDR3 DNA reads as TGTGCCAGCAGCTTGACAGGGGGCGATGGGGTGCAGTACTTC. This encodes CASSLTGGDGVQYF.

Notes on this clone: At one end the junction does not follow the germline gene, possibly because of a read error. The chain combines TRBV2 with TRBJ1-2; 7 bases are a match to TRBD1. The CDR3 sequence is 14 residues long. The V gene's germline CDR1 is SNHLY and CDR2 FYNNEI. CDR3 region: CASREDRANYGYTF. The CDR3 bases are TGTGCCAGCAGAGAAGACAGGGCCAACTATGGCTACACCTTC.

This rearrangement joins TRBV6-5 to TRBJ1-2; tentatively, D is TRBD1 (5 bases). V dropped 6 bases and J dropped 4 bases, with 15 bases sitting between them. In germline, CDR1 is MNHEY, CDR2 SVGAGI. CDR3 length: 14 amino acids. CDR3 in amino acids: CASRLWGTSYGYTF. DNA of the CDR3: TGTGCCAGCAGGCTTTGGGGGACTTCCTATGGCTACACCTTC.

J is TRBJ2-5 and V is TRBV7-9; the match to TRBD2 covers 13 bases. The CDR3 is 15 residues long. Germline values: CDR1 SEHNR, CDR2 FQNEAQ (reference sequence). After removal of 7 bases from V and 1 base from J, the junction contained 3 bases not matched to a gene. The CDR3 bases are TGTGCCAGCATTAGGACTAGCGGGGGCCAAGAGACCCAGTACTTC. Its protein is CASIRTSGGQETQYF.

About this clone: One end of the junction varies from germline; a read error may be responsible. This chain joins TRBV7-9 and TRBJ2-3; perhaps TRBD1 as D (5 bases). The CDR3 has 15 amino acids. The V gene's germline CDR1 is SEHNR and CDR2 FQNEAQ (reference sequence). CDR3 bases: TGTGCCAGCAGCATAGCCCAGGGAAACGCAGATACGCAGTATTTT. Residues: CASSIAQGNADTQYF.

The gene calls are TRBV2 and TRBJ1-4, with D possibly TRBD1 on 5 matching bases. Trimming removed 4 bases at V and 4 bases at J, with 10 bases between. Germline CDR1 SNHLY, CDR2 FYNNEI. This CDR3 spans 14 amino acids. The CDR3 DNA is TGTGCCAGCAGTGGGGGCCAGGTTAATGAAAAACTGTTTTTT. Translated, it gives CASSGGQVNEKLFF.

The V and J genes are TRBV27 and TRBJ1-1; 7 nucleotides line up with TRBD1. The germline gives CDR1 MNHEY, CDR2 SMNVEV (reference sequence). Trimming cost V 7 bases and J 2 bases; bases outside gene matches: 19. The length of the CDR3 is 18 residues. CDR3: CASIRRRGGGRINTEAFF. CDR3 DNA sequence: TGTGCCAGCATTCGTCGTCGTGGAGGGGGCAGGATCAACACTGAAGCTTTCTTT.

This chain links TRBV6-2 or TRBV6-3 with TRBJ2-7, with unresolved D. CDR3 length: 13 residues. V dropped 0 bases and J dropped 2 bases, with 5 bases sitting between them. The germline V gene encodes CDR1 MNHEY and CDR2 SVGEGT. The CDR3 region is CASSYSRAYEQYF. CDR3 in DNA: TGTGCCAGCAGTTACTCGAGAGCCTACGAGCAGTACTTC.

The V call is TRBV5-1, the J call TRBJ2-3; D not resolved. Germline V gives CDR1 SGHRS, CDR2 YFSETQ. The CDR3 is 14 residues long. Trimming pared 0 bases from V and 0 bases from J, leaving 5 bases between. CDR3 residues: CASSLETSTDTQYF. DNA of the CDR3: TGCGCCAGCAGCTTGGAGACTAGCACAGATACGCAGTATTTT. Combining the CDR3 with reference TRBV5-1 and TRBJ2-3 gives the whole variable domain KAGVTQTPRYLIKTRGQQVTLSCSPISGHRSVSWYQQTPGQGLQFLFEYFSETQRNKGNFPGRFSGRQFSNSRSEMNVSTLELGDSALYLCASSLETSTDTQYFGPGTRLTVL.

V gene TRBV18 combines with J gene TRBJ2-3; 9 nucleotides line up with TRBD1. Germline V lookup: CDR1 KGHSH, CDR2 LQKENI. After removal of 3 bases from V and 5 bases from J, the junction contained 6 bases not matched to a gene. The CDR3 contains 15 residues. CDR3 amino acids: CASSPLQGAGDTQYF. The CDR3 region has the DNA TGTGCCAGCTCACCCCTACAGGGGGCTGGAGATACGCAGTATTTT.

V usage is TRBV12-3 or TRBV12-4 and J usage is TRBJ2-7, with D perhaps matching TRBD2 (5 bases). The CDR3 has 11 amino acids. V was clipped by 6 bases and J by 2 bases, with 5 bases between them. In nucleotides, the CDR3 is TGTGCCAGCAGCGGGGCCTACGAGCAGTACTTC. Protein sequence: CASSGAYEQYF.

The chain employs TRBV7-9 and TRBJ2-3; a weak D match, TRBD1 (5 bases). The CDR3 sequence is 15 residues long. Germline V CDR1 and CDR2: SEHNR, FQNEAQ (reference sequence). V was shortened by 5 bases and J by 2 bases, with 14 bases between the two germline ends. The DNA of the CDR3 is TGTGCCAGCAGCCCCAACCGACAGTTCACAGATACGCAGTATTTT. This codes for CASSPNRQFTDTQYF. The full variable domain, in which reference TRBV7-9 and TRBJ2-3 provide the parts outside the CDR3, is DTGVSQNPRHKITKRGQNVTFRCDPISEHNRLYWYRQTLGQGPEFLTYFQNEAQLEKSRLLSDRFSAERPKGSFSTLEIQRTEQGDSAMYLCASSPNRQFTDTQYFGPGTRLTVL.

This clone was recorded a few times. The J gene is TRBJ2-1, the V gene TRBV30; TRBD1 is a possible D gene (6 bases). V was shortened by 4 bases and J by 4 bases, with 17 bases between the two germline ends. The germline V gene has CDR1 GTSNPN and CDR2 SVGIG (reference sequence). The CDR3 sequence is 15 residues long. CDR3 residues: CAWISTGPRYNEQFF. In DNA form, the CDR3 reads TGTGCCTGGATCTCGACAGGTCCGCGTTACAATGAGCAGTTCTTC.

The gene calls are TRBV5-1 and TRBJ1-1; D is uncertain. Germline CDR1 is SGHRS and CDR2 is YFSETQ. This CDR3 is 13 amino acids long. Trimming took 4 bases from V and 4 from J, leaving 11 bases between them. CDR3 in amino acids: CASSLSRFTEAFF. The DNA of the CDR3 is TGCGCCAGCAGCCTGAGCCGTTTCACTGAAGCTTTCTTT. Filled out from reference TRBV5-1 and TRBJ1-1, the complete variable domain reads KAGVTQTPRYLIKTRGQQVTLSCSPISGHRSVSWYQQTPGQGLQFLFEYFSETQRNKGNFPGRFSGRQFSNSRSEMNVSTLELGDSALYLCASSLSRFTEAFFGQGTRLTVV.

V is TRBV5-6 and J is TRBJ2-1; 8 positions match TRBD2. Trimming cost V 4 bases and J 9 bases; bases outside gene matches: 18. Germline V gene lookup returns CDR1 SGHDT and CDR2 YYEEEE. The CDR3 consists of 17 residues. CDR3 in amino acids: CASSPALRAGAGGEQFF. CDR3 coding DNA: TGTGCCAGCAGCCCGGCCCTTCGAGCGGGGGCGGGGGGTGAGCAGTTCTTC.

The rearrangement links TRBV7-9 to TRBJ1-1; maybe TRBD1 (5 bases). This CDR3 contains 14 residues. Trimming removed 5 bases at V and 0 bases at J, with 10 bases between. Germline V gene sequence: CDR1 SEHNR, CDR2 FQNEAQ (reference sequence). CDR3 coding DNA: TGTGCCAGCAGCCTAGGGGCCCTGAACACTGAAGCTTTCTTT. Protein product: CASSLGALNTEAFF.

The genes are TRBV9 and TRBJ2-2; possible D gene TRBD2, 6 bases. CDR1 and CDR2 from the germline V gene are SGDLS and YYNGEE. The V gene lost 0 bases and the J gene lost 7 bases, with 13 bases spanning the gap. The CDR3 is 15 residues long. For the CDR3, the DNA is TGTGCCAGCAGCGTAGGAGGGAGGACTTTCGGGGAGCTGTTTTTT. Amino acids: CASSVGGRTFGELFF.

The rearrangement links TRBV5-1 to TRBJ2-1, with D unresolved. Germline values: CDR1 SGHRS, CDR2 YFSETQ. The CDR3 has 15 amino acids. The germline V and J ends were trimmed by 5 bases and 9 bases, with 21 bases remaining between them. CDR3 nucleotide sequence: TGCGCCAGCAGATCGGAGAGCCTCATTATGGGTGAGCAGTTCTTC. It codes for CASRSESLIMGEQFF.

CDR3 in DNA: TGTGCCAGCTCACCGCTGTACGGTGAGCAGTTCTTC. This sequence encodes CASSPLYGEQFF. This chain connects TRBV18 to TRBJ2-1; D uncertain. CDR3 length: 12 amino acids. In germline, CDR1 is KGHSH, CDR2 LQKENI. Trimming took 3 bases from V and 9 from J, leaving 9 bases between them.

This chain joins TRBV5-4 and TRBJ2-7, with 12 nucleotides matching TRBD2. Trimming took 4 bases from V and 1 from J; bases not matched to a gene: 6. The CDR3 covers 16 residues. In germline, CDR1 is SGHNT, CDR2 YYREEE (reference sequence). In DNA form, the CDR3 reads TGTGCCAGCAGCCTCCCTGGACTAGCGGGATCCTACGAGCAGTACTTC. Residues: CASSLPGLAGSYEQYF.